Following are 20 T cell receptor beta chains from one sample sequenced in a study of cytomegalovirus exposure and HLA in healthy donors. PCR was performed using 60 Vbeta and 13 Jbeta primers. The method was immunoSEQ multiplex PCR; TCRdb's version includes in-frame clones alone and lacks a portion of them. The data hold over 150,000 clones, with approximately 75% observed a single time. Sequencing was done on a sample of PBMCs. The receptors were gathered from a man aged 50 to 60 in good health and CMV-seropositive.

The chain links TRBV7-2 to TRBJ1-5; D is uncertain. Between the trimmed V and J ends, which lost 5 bases and 9 bases, there was a span of 20 bases. There are 15 residues in the CDR3. Germline-derived CDR1 and CDR2 are SGHTA and FQGNSA. The CDR3 region is CASSPQNVGQRPQHF. The CDR3 DNA sequence: TGTGCCAGCAGCCCCCAGAACGTAGGTCAGCGGCCCCAGCATTTT.

The J gene is TRBJ2-5, the V gene TRBV9; D may be TRBD1 (6 bases). Deletions cut 4 bases from V and 0 bases from J, with 16 bases between. In germline, CDR1 is SGDLS, CDR2 YYNGEE. The CDR3 covers 16 residues. CDR3 coding DNA: TGTGCCAGCAGCCCCGGGTGGGGGCAGTACCAAGAGACCCAGTACTTC. Amino acids: CASSPGWGQYQETQYF.

The rearrangement uses TRBV6-1 and TRBJ2-7; tentative D call: TRBD1 (7 bases). The CDR3 has 14 amino acids. Germline V lookup: CDR1 MNHNS, CDR2 SASEGT. Deletions cut 4 bases from V and 2 bases from J, with 12 bases between. The CDR3, as DNA: TGTGCCAGCAGTGGGAGGGACAGAACCTACGAGCAGTACTTC. It yields the protein CASSGRDRTYEQYF.

This clone has just one count. The chain links TRBV4-2 to TRBJ2-5; 9 nucleotides line up with TRBD2. The germline V gene has CDR1 LGHNA and CDR2 YNFKEQ. This CDR3 has 20 residues. V was clipped by 1 base and J by 2 bases; unmatched bases: 17. The CDR3 DNA reads TGTGCCAGCAGCCAAGCGTCCCTTTCGGGGACTAGCAGTATTCAAGAGACCCAGTACTTC. It yields the protein CASSQASLSGTSSIQETQYF.

The V and J genes are TRBV9 and TRBJ2-5; TRBD2 matches at 13 bases. V lost 5 bases to trimming and J lost 8 bases; unmatched junction nucleotides: 9. Germline V gene sequence: CDR1 SGDLS, CDR2 YYNGEE. This CDR3 is built from 15 residues. CDR3 nucleotides: TGTGCCAGCAGTACCGGGACTAGCGGGGCTTTAACCCAGTACTTC. Its protein product is CASSTGTSGALTQYF.

The J gene is TRBJ2-7, the V gene TRBV6-5; D possibly corresponds to TRBD1 (6 bases). Germline lookup yields CDR1 MNHEY and CDR2 SVGAGI. Trimming pared 6 bases from V and 6 bases from J, leaving 12 bases between. The length of the CDR3 is 12 residues. CDR3: CASSQTGPEQYF. Here the CDR3 DNA reads TGTGCCAGCAGCCAAACAGGGCCCGAGCAGTACTTC.

The V call is TRBV28, the J call TRBJ2-3, with 9 bases fitting TRBD2. Germline V lookup: CDR1 MDHEN, CDR2 SYDVKM. Trimming took 5 bases from V and 1 from J; bases not matched to a gene: 13. This CDR3 has 18 residues. Here the CDR3 DNA reads TGTGCCAGCAGTACATACCGCCTAGTAGCGGGGGGCACAGATACGCAGTATTTT. Translated, it gives CASSTYRLVAGGTDTQYF.

The V and J genes are TRBV27 and TRBJ2-3; D is possibly TRBD2 (7 bases). The germline CDR1 and CDR2 sequences are MNHEY and SMNVEV (reference sequence). The CDR3 sequence is 16 residues long. Trimming stripped 3 bases from V and 3 bases from J, with 16 bases between. The CDR3 here is CASSFGRGGWTDTQYF. CDR3 nucleotides: TGTGCCAGCAGTTTTGGTAGGGGGGGATGGACAGATACGCAGTATTTT.

This rearrangement joins TRBV5-6 to TRBJ1-2; 9 bases align to TRBD1. The germline CDR1 and CDR2 sequences are SGHDT and YYEEEE. The V and J ends lost 2 bases and 6 bases, in that order; junction bases with no gene match: 5. The CDR3 is 14 residues long. The CDR3 reads CASSLRGQGHGYTF. The CDR3 nucleotides read TGTGCCAGCAGCTTACGCGGACAGGGGCATGGCTACACCTTC.

The chain has TRBV18 and TRBJ1-5, with 8 bases matching TRBD1. There are 15 residues in the CDR3. Germline trimming cut 3 bases from V and 4 bases from J; bases unmatched to any gene: 5. Germline lookup yields CDR1 KGHSH and CDR2 LQKENI. The CDR3 is CASSPTTGDNQPQHF. CDR3 bases: TGTGCCAGCTCACCGACGACAGGGGATAATCAGCCCCAGCATTTT.

This chain uses TRBV6-5 with TRBJ2-2; 9 bases match TRBD2. After removal of 2 bases from V and 5 bases from J, the junction contained 6 bases not matched to a gene. The length of the CDR3 is 16 residues. Germline values: CDR1 MNHEY, CDR2 SVGAGI. Here the CDR3 reads CASSYGIAGVTGELFF. CDR3 DNA: TGTGCCAGCAGTTACGGGATAGCGGGGGTAACCGGGGAGCTGTTTTTT.

A few counts support this clone. The V and J genes are TRBV28 and TRBJ1-2, with D possibly TRBD1 on 6 matching bases. Trimming took 8 bases from V and 1 from J, leaving 8 bases between them. The germline V gene encodes CDR1 MDHEN and CDR2 SYDVKM. CDR3 length: 12 residues. CDR3 bases: TGTGCCAGCGTGGACAGTAACTATGGCTACACCTTC. Translated: CASVDSNYGYTF.

This chain links TRBV2 with TRBJ1-3; D call uncertain. CDR3 length equals 13 residues. Germline CDR1 and CDR2: SNHLY and FYNNEI. Trimming pared 4 bases from V and 8 bases from J, leaving 12 bases between. The CDR3 DNA sequence: TGTGCCAGCAGTGTGGCCAGCGGAGACACCATATATTTT. Amino acid sequence: CASSVASGDTIYF.

The chain is built from TRBV6-6 and TRBJ1-6; D gene ambiguous. CDR1 and CDR2 (germline): MNHNY, SVGAGI (reference sequence). This CDR3 is 13 amino acids long. V lost 2 bases to trimming and J lost 7 bases, with 6 bases between them. The chain's CDR3 is CASSYEENSPLHF. Here the CDR3 DNA reads TGTGCCAGCAGTTACGAGGAAAATTCACCCCTCCACTTT.

This chain connects TRBV4-1 to TRBJ2-1; 14 positions agree with TRBD2. The CDR3 has 15 residues. CDR1 and CDR2 from the germline V gene are MGHRA and YSYEKL. V lost 7 bases to trimming and J lost 9 bases; unmatched junction nucleotides: 8. Here the CDR3 DNA reads TGCGCCAGCATCTTGGGGACTAGCGGGGGCGGTGAGCAGTTCTTC. This sequence encodes CASILGTSGGGEQFF.

This rearrangement joins TRBV18 to TRBJ1-1; D gene ambiguous. Germline V CDR1 and CDR2: KGHSH, LQKENI. This CDR3 comprises 15 residues. Trimming left V 2 bases short and J 2 bases short, with 12 bases between. CDR3 region: CASSPRELGNTEAFF. For the CDR3, the DNA is TGTGCCAGCTCACCAAGGGAGTTAGGAAACACTGAAGCTTTCTTT.

The chain recombines TRBV7-9 with TRBJ1-2; D unresolved. The germline gives CDR1 SEHNR, CDR2 FQNEAQ (reference sequence). Trimming removed 1 base from V and 0 bases from J, with 9 bases in between. The CDR3 has 15 amino acids. CDR3 protein: CASSLGTYSNYGYTF. In DNA form, the CDR3 reads TGTGCCAGCAGCTTAGGCACCTACTCTAACTATGGCTACACCTTC.

The V and J genes are TRBV28 and TRBJ1-2, with 7 bases fitting TRBD1. Per germline, CDR1 MDHEN and CDR2 SYDVKM. The trim removed 5 bases at V and 12 bases at J, leaving 6 bases unmatched. The CDR3 has 11 amino acids. The CDR3: CASSPGTANTF. The CDR3 coding sequence is TGTGCCAGCAGTCCCGGGACAGCAAACACCTTC.

The V and J genes are TRBV7-6 and TRBJ1-1; TRBD1 is a possible D gene (5 bases). Germline assignment: CDR1 SGHVS and CDR2 FNYEAQ. This CDR3 comprises 16 residues. Trimming left V 8 bases short and J 1 base short, with 20 bases between. CDR3 in amino acids: CASRGSSGTTNTEAFF. The CDR3 DNA reads TGTGCCAGCCGGGGGTCTAGCGGGACGACGAACACTGAAGCTTTCTTT.

The CDR3 bases are TGTGCCAGCAGTTACGGGCATGAGGGTGGCTACACCTTC. Translating gives CASSYGHEGGYTF. The chain recombines TRBV6-6 with TRBJ1-2; D is undetermined. V lost 2 bases, J lost 7 bases, and 11 bases lay in between. This CDR3 is built from 13 residues. Germline V lookup: CDR1 MNHNY, CDR2 SVGAGI (reference sequence).